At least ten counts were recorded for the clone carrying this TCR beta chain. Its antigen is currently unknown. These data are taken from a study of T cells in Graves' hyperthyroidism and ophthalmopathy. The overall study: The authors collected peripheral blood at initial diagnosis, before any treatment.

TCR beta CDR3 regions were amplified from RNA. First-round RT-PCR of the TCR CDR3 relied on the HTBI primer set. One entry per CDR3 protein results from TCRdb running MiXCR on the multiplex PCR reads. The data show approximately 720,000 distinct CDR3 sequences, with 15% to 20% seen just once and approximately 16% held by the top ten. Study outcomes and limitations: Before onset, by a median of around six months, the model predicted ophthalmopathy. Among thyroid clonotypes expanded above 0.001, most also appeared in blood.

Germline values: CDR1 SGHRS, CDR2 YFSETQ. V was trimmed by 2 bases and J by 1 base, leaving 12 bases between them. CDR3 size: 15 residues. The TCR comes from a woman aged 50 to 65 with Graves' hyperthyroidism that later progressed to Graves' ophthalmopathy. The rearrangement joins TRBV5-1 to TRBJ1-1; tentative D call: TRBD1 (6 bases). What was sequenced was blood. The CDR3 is CASSFGTFQNTEAFF. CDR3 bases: TGCGCCAGCAGCTTCGGGACATTTCAGAACACTGAAGCTTTCTTT. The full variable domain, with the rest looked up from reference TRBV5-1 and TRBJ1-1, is KAGVTQTPRYLIKTRGQQVTLSCSPISGHRSVSWYQQTPGQGLQFLFEYFSETQRNKGNFPGRFSGRQFSNSRSEMNVSTLELGDSALYLCASSFGTFQNTEAFFGQGTRLTVV.